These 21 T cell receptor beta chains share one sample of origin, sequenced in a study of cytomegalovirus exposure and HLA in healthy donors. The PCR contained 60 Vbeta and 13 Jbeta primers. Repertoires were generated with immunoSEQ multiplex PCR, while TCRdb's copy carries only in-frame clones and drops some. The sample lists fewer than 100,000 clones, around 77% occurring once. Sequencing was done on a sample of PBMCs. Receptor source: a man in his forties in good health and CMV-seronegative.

The CDR3 reads CASALRTGGTDTQYF. CDR3 coding DNA: TGTGCCAGCGCTCTGAGGACAGGGGGTACAGATACGCAGTATTTT. The V gene is TRBV28, the J gene TRBJ2-3; 10 bases are a match to TRBD1. Germline loops: CDR1 MDHEN, CDR2 SYDVKM. The trim removed 8 bases at V and 3 bases at J, leaving 8 bases unmatched. The CDR3 runs to 15 residues.

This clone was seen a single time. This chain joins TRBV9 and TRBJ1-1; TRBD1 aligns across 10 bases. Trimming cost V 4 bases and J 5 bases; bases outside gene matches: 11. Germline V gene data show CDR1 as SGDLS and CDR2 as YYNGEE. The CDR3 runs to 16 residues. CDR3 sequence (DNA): TGTGCCAGCAGCATCACCGGGACAGGGGTAGGAACTGAAGCTTTCTTT. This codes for CASSITGTGVGTEAFF. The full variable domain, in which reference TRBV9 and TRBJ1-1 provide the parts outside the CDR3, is DSGVTQTPKHLITATGQRVTLRCSPRSGDLSVYWYQQSLDQGLQFLIQYYNGEERAKGNILERFSAQQFPDLHSELNLSSLELGDSALYFCASSITGTGVGTEAFFGQGTRLTVV.

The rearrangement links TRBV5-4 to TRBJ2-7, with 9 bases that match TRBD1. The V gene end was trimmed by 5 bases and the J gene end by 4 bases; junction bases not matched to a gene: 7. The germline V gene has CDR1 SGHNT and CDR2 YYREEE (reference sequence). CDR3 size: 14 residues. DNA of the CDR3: TGTGCCAGCAGTCTGACAGGGGGTGTTTACGAGCAGTACTTC. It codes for CASSLTGGVYEQYF.

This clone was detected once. This CDR3 is CASSPGQNSGANVLTF. The CDR3 DNA reads TGTGCCAGCAGCCCAGGACAGAACTCTGGGGCCAACGTCCTGACTTTC. The rearrangement joins TRBV7-7 to TRBJ2-6; TRBD1 might be the D (6 bases). This CDR3 is 16 amino acids long. V dropped 5 bases and J dropped 0 bases, with 11 bases sitting between them. Germline CDR1 reads SSHAT; CDR2 reads FNYEAQ (reference sequence). The whole variable domain, remainder taken from reference TRBV7-7 and TRBJ2-6, is GAGVSQSPRYKVTKRGQDVTLRCDPISSHATLYWYQQALGQGPEFLTYFNYEAQPDKSGLPSDRFSAERPEGSISTLTIQRTEQRDSAMYRCASSPGQNSGANVLTFGAGSRLTVL.

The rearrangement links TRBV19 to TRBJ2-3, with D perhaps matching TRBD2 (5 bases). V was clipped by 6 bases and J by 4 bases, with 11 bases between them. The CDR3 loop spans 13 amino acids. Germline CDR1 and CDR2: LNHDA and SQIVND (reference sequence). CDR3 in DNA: TGTGCCAGTAGAGTGGCCGGGGCAGATACGCAGTATTTT. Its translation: CASRVAGADTQYF. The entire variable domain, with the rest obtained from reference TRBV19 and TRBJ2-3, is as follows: DGGITQSPKYLFRKEGQNVTLSCEQNLNHDAMYWYRQDPGQGLRLIYYSQIVNDFQKGDIAEGYSVSREKKESFPLTVTSAQKNPTAFYLCASRVAGADTQYFGPGTRLTVL.

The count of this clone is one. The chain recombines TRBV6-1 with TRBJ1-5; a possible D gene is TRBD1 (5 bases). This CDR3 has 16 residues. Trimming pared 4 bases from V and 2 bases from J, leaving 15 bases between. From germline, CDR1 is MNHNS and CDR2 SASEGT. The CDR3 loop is CASSGGGARGNQPQHF. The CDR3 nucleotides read TGTGCCAGCAGTGGGGGAGGGGCTCGGGGCAATCAGCCCCAGCATTTT.

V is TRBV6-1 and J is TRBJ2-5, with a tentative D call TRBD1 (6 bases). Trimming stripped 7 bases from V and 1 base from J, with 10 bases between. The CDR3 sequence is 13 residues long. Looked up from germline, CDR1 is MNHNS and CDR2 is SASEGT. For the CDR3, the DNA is TGTGCCAGCATTCGACAGGTCCAAGAGACCCAGTACTTC. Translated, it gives CASIRQVQETQYF.

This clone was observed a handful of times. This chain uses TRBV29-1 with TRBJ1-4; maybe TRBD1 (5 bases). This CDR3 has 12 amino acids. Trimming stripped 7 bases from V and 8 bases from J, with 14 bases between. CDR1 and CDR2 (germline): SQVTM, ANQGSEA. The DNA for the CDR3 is TGCAGCGGGGGGGAGATGGAGGAAAAACTGTTTTTT. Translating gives CSGGEMEEKLFF.

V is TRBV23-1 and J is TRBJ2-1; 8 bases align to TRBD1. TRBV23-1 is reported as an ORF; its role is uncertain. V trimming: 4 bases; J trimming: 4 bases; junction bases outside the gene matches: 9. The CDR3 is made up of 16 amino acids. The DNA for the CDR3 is TGCGCCAGCAGTCCTCGGACAGGGCGAAGTTACAATGAGCAGTTCTTC. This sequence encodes CASSPRTGRSYNEQFF.

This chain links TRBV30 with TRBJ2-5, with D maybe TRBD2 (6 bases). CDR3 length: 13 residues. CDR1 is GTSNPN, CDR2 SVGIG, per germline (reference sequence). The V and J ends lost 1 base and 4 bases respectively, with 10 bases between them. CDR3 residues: CAWSGRLGETQYF. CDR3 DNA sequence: TGTGCCTGGAGTGGGAGACTAGGAGAGACCCAGTACTTC.

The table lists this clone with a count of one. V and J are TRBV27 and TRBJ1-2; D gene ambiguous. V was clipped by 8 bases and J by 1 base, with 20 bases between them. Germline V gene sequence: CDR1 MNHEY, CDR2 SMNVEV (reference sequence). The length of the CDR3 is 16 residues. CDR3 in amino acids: CASGPGGRNINYGYTF. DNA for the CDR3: TGTGCCAGCGGCCCCGGCGGCAGAAACATTAACTATGGCTACACCTTC.

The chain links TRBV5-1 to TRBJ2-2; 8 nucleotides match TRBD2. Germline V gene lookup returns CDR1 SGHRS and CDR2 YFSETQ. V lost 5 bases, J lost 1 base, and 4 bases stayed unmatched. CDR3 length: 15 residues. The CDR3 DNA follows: TGCGCCAGCAGGCCGACTAGCGTGAACACCGGGGAGCTGTTTTTT. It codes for CASRPTSVNTGELFF.

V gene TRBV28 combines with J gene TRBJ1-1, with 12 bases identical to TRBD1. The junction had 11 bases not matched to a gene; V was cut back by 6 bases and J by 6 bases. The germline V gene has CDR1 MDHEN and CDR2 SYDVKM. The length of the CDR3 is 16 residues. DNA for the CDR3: TGTGCCAGCAGCCGAGCCGGGACAGGGGGCGTAGCTGAAGCTTTCTTT. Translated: CASSRAGTGGVAEAFF.

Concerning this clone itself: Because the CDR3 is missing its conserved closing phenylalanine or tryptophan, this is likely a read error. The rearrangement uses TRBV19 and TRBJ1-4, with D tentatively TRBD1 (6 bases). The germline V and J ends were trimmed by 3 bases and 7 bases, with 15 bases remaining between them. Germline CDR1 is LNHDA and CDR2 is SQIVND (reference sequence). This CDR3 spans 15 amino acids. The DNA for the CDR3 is TGTGCCAGTAGTATTTTCGGGACATCGGGTGAAAAACTGTTTTGT. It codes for CASSIFGTSGEKLFC.

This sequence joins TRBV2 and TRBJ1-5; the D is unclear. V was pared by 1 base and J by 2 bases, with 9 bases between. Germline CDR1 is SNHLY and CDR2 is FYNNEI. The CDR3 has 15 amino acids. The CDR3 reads CASSEDRRGNQPQHF. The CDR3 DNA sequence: TGTGCCAGCAGTGAAGACCGGAGGGGCAATCAGCCCCAGCATTTT.

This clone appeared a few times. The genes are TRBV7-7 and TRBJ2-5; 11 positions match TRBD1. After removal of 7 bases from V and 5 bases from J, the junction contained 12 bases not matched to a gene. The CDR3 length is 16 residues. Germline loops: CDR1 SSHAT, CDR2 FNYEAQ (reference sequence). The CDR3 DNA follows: TGTGCCAGCACTCAACTCGGGACAGGGGGTCGGGAGACCCAGTACTTC. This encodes CASTQLGTGGRETQYF.

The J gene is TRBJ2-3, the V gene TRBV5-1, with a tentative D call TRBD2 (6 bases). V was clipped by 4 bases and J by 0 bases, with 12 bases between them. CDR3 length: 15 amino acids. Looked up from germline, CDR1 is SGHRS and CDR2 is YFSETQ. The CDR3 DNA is TGCGCCAGCAGCCTCCGAGGGACTAGCACAGATACGCAGTATTTT. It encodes CASSLRGTSTDTQYF.

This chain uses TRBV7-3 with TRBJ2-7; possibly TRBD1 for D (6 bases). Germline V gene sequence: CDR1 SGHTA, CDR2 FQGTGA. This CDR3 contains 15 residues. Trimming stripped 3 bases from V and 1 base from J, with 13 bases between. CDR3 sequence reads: CASSFSAGDSYEQYF. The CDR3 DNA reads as TGTGCCAGCAGCTTCTCGGCAGGGGATTCCTACGAGCAGTACTTC.

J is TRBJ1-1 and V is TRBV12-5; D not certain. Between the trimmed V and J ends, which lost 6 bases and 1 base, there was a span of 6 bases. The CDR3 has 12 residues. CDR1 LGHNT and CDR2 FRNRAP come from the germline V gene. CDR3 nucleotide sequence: TGTGCTAGTGGCCCAGGGAACACTGAAGCTTTCTTT. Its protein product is CASGPGNTEAFF.

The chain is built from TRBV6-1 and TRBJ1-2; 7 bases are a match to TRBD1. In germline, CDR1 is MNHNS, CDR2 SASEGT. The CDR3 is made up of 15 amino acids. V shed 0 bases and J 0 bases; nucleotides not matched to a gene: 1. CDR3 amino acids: CASSEAGGSNYGYTF. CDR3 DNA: TGTGCCAGCAGTGAAGCAGGGGGCTCTAACTATGGCTACACCTTC.

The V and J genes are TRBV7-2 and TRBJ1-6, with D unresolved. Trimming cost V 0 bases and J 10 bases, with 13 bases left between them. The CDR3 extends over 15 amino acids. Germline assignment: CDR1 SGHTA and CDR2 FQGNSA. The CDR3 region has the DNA TGTGCCAGCAGCTTAGCGGGCGGAGCGGGGTCACCCCTCCACTTT. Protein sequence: CASSLAGGAGSPLHF.